The rows below give T cell receptor beta chains drawn from one sample of a study of blood T cell repertoires in COVID-19. The data were produced by immunoSEQ multiplex PCR, yet TCRdb's version contains in-frame clones alone and is incomplete. The sample lists hundreds of thousands of clones, 87% occurring once. The sequencing sample was made of PBMCs or T cells enriched from blood (not recorded which). Every receptor here comes from a woman under 30 with acute COVID-19. CDR3s include the opening cysteine and the closing phenylalanine or tryptophan. The D gene is left open where the match is weak. Not every row has a clone size; where given, it reads once, few, many or a size class.

cdr3_length,d_call,clone_size,j_call,v_call,cdr3_aa,cdr3_nt
15,TRBD1,once,TRBJ2-1,TRBV18,CASSLGQGQGNEQFF,TGTGCCAGCTCACTGGGACAGGGTCAGGGCAATGAGCAGTTCTTC
16,TRBD1,.,TRBJ1-4,TRBV27,CASSFVTGLPDEKLFF,TGTGCCAGCAGTTTTGTGACAGGGTTACCAGATGAAAAACTGTTTTTT
12,.,.,TRBJ2-1,TRBV29-1,CSVLWEDNEQFF,TGCAGCGTTTTGTGGGAGGACAATGAGCAGTTCTTC
15,.,many,TRBJ1-5,TRBV6-2/TRBV6-3,CASSYSGRGFQPQHF,TGTGCCAGCAGTTACTCGGGGAGGGGATTTCAGCCCCAGCATTTT
13,.,.,TRBJ1-5,TRBV27,CASSPLPNQPQHF,TGTGCCAGCAGTCCGCTACCCAATCAGCCCCAGCATTTT
14,TRBD1,once,TRBJ2-7,TRBV7-8,CASRPDRGNYEQYF,TGTGCCAGCAGACCCGACAGGGGAAACTACGAGCAGTACTTC
11,.,once,TRBJ1-1,TRBV20-1,CSANHDRKAFF,TGCAGTGCTAACCACGACAGGAAAGCTTTCTTT
15,.,.,TRBJ1-2,TRBV3-1/TRBV3-2,CASSPGTLFNYGYTF,TGTGCCAGCAGCCCCGGGACACTCTTCAACTATGGCTACACCTTC
15,TRBD2,.,TRBJ2-3,TRBV10-3,CAISAERGRADTQYF,TGTGCCATCAGTGCTGAGCGGGGGAGAGCAGATACGCAGTATTTT
14,TRBD1,.,TRBJ2-7,TRBV5-5,CASSLGQGYYEQYF,TGTGCCAGCAGCTTGGGACAGGGTTATTACGAGCAGTACTTC
14,TRBD1,.,TRBJ2-3,TRBV7-3,CASSWTGYTDTQYF,TGTGCCAGCAGCTGGACAGGATACACAGATACGCAGTATTTT
15,TRBD1,.,TRBJ1-2,TRBV7-2,CASSLNRGPYYGYTF,TGTGCCAGCAGCTTAAATAGGGGGCCGTACTATGGCTACACCTTC
14,TRBD1,.,TRBJ2-1,TRBV27,CASSYRTGGNEQFF,TGTGCCAGCAGTTACCGGACAGGGGGTAATGAGCAGTTCTTC
15,TRBD2,.,TRBJ2-3,TRBV7-9,CASSLGGRATDTQYF,TGTGCCAGCAGCTTAGGCGGGAGGGCGACAGATACGCAGTATTTT
14,.,.,TRBJ2-1,TRBV11-2,CASSFGTPFNEQFF,TGTGCCAGCAGCTTCGGGACACCCTTTAATGAGCAGTTCTTC
16,TRBD2,.,TRBJ2-3,TRBV9,CASSVEAGGLPDTQYF,TGTGCCAGCAGCGTAGAAGCGGGAGGGCTGCCAGATACGCAGTATTTT
15,TRBD1,.,TRBJ1-1,TRBV28,CASSSPGQGFSEAFF,TGTGCCAGCAGTTCTCCGGGACAGGGTTTTTCTGAAGCTTTCTTT
14,.,few,TRBJ2-1,TRBV11-2,CASSHSGVWNEQFF,TGTGCCAGCAGCCACTCGGGGGTATGGAATGAGCAGTTCTTC
15,TRBD1,.,TRBJ1-5,TRBV18,CASSPPTTGDQPQHF,TGTGCCAGCTCACCACCGACGACAGGGGATCAGCCCCAGCATTTT
16,.,.,TRBJ2-7,TRBV6-6,CASSRSGLLSSYEQYF,TGTGCCAGCAGCCGATCGGGACTTCTATCCTCCTACGAGCAGTACTTC
15,.,.,TRBJ2-7,TRBV7-6,CASSLLTGQRYEQYF,TGTGCCAGCAGCTTACTCACAGGGCAGCGGTACGAGCAGTACTTC
19,.,.,TRBJ2-5,TRBV21-1,CASNRPDTAGTSGGETQYF,TGTGCCAGCAACAGACCCGACACGGCCGGGACTAGCGGGGGAGAGACCCAGTACTTC
13,.,once,TRBJ2-7,TRBV14,CASSQMSGYEQYF,TGTGCCAGCAGCCAAATGAGCGGCTACGAGCAGTACTTC
19,TRBD2,.,TRBJ2-3,TRBV4-3,CASSQTTWGLAGVTDTQYF,TGCGCCAGCAGCCAAACAACCTGGGGACTAGCGGGAGTCACAGATACGCAGTATTTT
13,.,.,TRBJ1-3,TRBV24-1,CATRAEIQDTIYF,TGTGCCACCAGGGCGGAAATTCAAGACACCATATATTTT
16,.,once,TRBJ1-2,TRBV3-1/TRBV3-2,CASSQDIRGSNYGYTF,TGTGCCAGCAGCCAAGATATAAGGGGCTCTAACTATGGCTACACCTTC